The clone carrying this TCR beta chain was recorded at least ten times. Its target is unknown. This record belongs to a study of Ad26.COV2.S vaccination and SARS-CoV-2 variants. Overall study findings and caveats: Vaccinees showed greater spike-specific TCR breadth than placebo recipients. Researchers reported similar non-spike TCR breadth in vaccine and placebo recipients. Substantial breadth in spike-specific CD8+ and CD4+ T cell responses was reportedly seen after vaccination.

CDR3 length: 15 amino acids. Deletions cut 7 bases from V and 2 bases from J, with 19 bases between. Germline V lookup: CDR1 SQVTM, CDR2 ANQGSEA. The method was immunoSEQ multiplex PCR; TCRdb's version includes in-frame clones alone and lacks a portion of them. The sample lists some 400,000 clones, about 91% seen once, with around 1.8% in the top ten. Treatment given: roughly 20 received Ad26.COV2.S at low or high dose, single or two shots; 5 received placebo; per-sample allocation not given. Specimens were obtained on day 63 following the first vaccine or placebo injection. The TCR comes from a person between 18 and 60 years old who received the Ad26.COV2.S COVID-19 vaccine or a placebo. This specimen was peripheral blood, taken in a trial of Ad26.COV2.S vaccine versus placebo. This chain connects TRBV29-1 to TRBJ2-3; D perhaps matches TRBD2 (6 bases). The CDR3 nucleotides read TGCAGCGCAACAGCCGCGGGGTTCTCCACAGATACGCAGTATTTT. This sequence encodes CSATAAGFSTDTQYF.